Sequencing of this T cell receptor (beta chain) was carried out in a study of CD8+CD57+ T cells in acquired aplastic anemia (dated by TCRdb to the late 2010s). Notes on the research overall: A mean of roughly 2.9 ug of DNA, ranging from roughly 0.19 to 27.4 ug, was extracted from sorted CD4+ and CD8+ cells. CD8+CD57+ expansion was defined as a frequency above the mean frequency observed in healthy subjects. What the research found in general, with its limitations: CD8+ Simpson's diversity did not differ significantly between patients and healthy controls (P=0.060). Although twenty-nine CD8+ CDR3 sequences were shared by patients and controls, these sequences appeared highly expressed in patients and within the immunodominant clones of patients.

This clonotype was observed a few times. Its antigen is currently not known. No much larger clone exists at a distance of one base, and base qualities are not known. Flow cytometry had shown CD8+CD57+ cell expansion in the patients selected for sequencing. Severe acquired aplastic anemia was diagnosed in all patients according to International Study of Aplastic Anemia and Agranulocytosis and Camitta criteria. Patients had received no therapy at the time of blood sampling. In this study, sorted CD4+ and CD8+ T cells from the blood of healthy subjects and of severe aplastic anemia patients had their TCR repertoires deep-sequenced. Patients were enrolled under clinicaltrials.gov protocols 00001620, 01623167, 00001397, 00071045, 00081523 and 00961064 in the USA. Ficoll-Paque density gradient centrifugation was used to isolate peripheral blood mononuclear cells. Before DNA extraction, CD4+ and CD8+ T cells were sorted with FACS or magnetic beads.

The CDR3 holds 15 amino acids from the cysteine to the phenylalanine. Only CDR3 DNA is held: 45 bases, read in frame from base 1. The trim is 4 bases for V and 0 bases for J, with a gap of 12 bases between the germline ends. The germline V gene (reference sequence) yields LNHDA for CDR1 and SQIVND for CDR2. Profiling of TCR beta VDJ combinations and CDR3 sequences used genomic DNA as the template. TCR repertoire sequencing was run on an Illumina HiSeq 2000. Per the original workflow: TRBV/TRBJ rearrangement plots, CDR3 size and DJ length profiles, and Simpson's diversity index were used to evaluate the repertoires. The most abundant DNA sequence in the deep sequencing data was taken as the immunodominant clone. CDR3 amino acid sequences were screened for sharing across subjects and compared with published repertoires and the VDJdb database. The public sequencing data were trimmed at Q25 with fastp and processed into clonotypes with MiXCR by TCRdb, which kept only in-frame beta chains. Entries that share a CDR3 protein sequence are merged under the most common genes and DNA. TCRdb, not the original authors, processed these V and J calls. Recorded for this sample are around 210,000 distinct CDR3 sequences; roughly two thirds of them occurred a single time. The leading ten clones occupy 58% of the sample.

The specimen sequenced was sorted CD4+, CD8+, or CD8+CD57+ T cells (not recorded which) from PBMCs. The sequence is built from TRBV19 and TRBJ1-1, with no confident D gene call. This TCR was sampled from a human donor with aplastic anemia. The nucleotides read TGTGCCAGTAGTAGGGAGAATTTGATGAACACTGAAGCTTTCTTT. Translation gives CASSRENLMNTEAFF.